Sequencing of this TCR beta chain was carried out in a study of memory CD8 T cells in hepatitis C reinfection. Study-level information: A couple of donors resolved primary infection, then developed chronic reinfection.

Time point indicated: pre-reinfection, 55 to 20 weeks before reinfection detection. TCR sequencing was done directly ex vivo on sorted cells, without expansion in vitro. V lost 3 bases, J lost 0 bases, and 12 bases lay in between. Germline V gene sequence: CDR1 LNHNV, CDR2 YYDKDF (reference sequence). CDR3 length: 16 amino acids. Clones were sequenced by immunoSEQ multiplex PCR, and TCRdb holds only the in-frame ones, with some missing. The table lists about 50,000 clones, roughly 89% of them singletons. This TCR derives from a man younger than 35 with hepatitis C virus infection. The J gene is TRBJ2-1, the V gene TRBV15; no clear D gene. Sequencing used naive CD8+ T cells sorted from blood. CDR3 coding DNA: TGTGCCACCAGCAGTCGATCAGAAAGCTCCTACAATGAGCAGTTCTTC. It specifies CATSSRSESSYNEQFF.